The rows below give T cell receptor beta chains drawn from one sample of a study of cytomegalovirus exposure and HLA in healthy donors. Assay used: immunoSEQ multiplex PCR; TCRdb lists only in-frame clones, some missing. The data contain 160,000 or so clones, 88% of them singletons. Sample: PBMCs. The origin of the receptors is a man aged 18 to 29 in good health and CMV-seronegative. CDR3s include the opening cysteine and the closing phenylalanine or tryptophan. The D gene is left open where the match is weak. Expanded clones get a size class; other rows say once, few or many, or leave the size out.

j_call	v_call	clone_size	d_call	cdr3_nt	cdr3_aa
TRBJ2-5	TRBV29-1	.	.	TGCAGCGTTGAACCCGGAGGAGAGACCCAGTACTTC	CSVEPGGETQYF
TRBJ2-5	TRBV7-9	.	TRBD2	TGTGCCAGCAGCTGGGGGCGGGGGGGCCCGAAGACCCAGTACTTC	CASSWGRGGPKTQYF
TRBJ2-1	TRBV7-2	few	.	TGTGCCAGCAGCTTAGGGCGGCTTACGGATGAGCAGTTCTTC	CASSLGRLTDEQFF
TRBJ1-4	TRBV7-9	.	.	TGTGCCAGCAGCTTCACCCAGACTAATGAAAAACTGTTTTTT	CASSFTQTNEKLFF
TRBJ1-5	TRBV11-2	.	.	TGTGCCAGCAGCTTTCGGTCAGGGCTACAGCCCCAGCATTTT	CASSFRSGLQPQHF
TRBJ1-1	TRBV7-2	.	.	TGTGCCAGCAGCTTAGCACGGGGGAACACTGAAGCTTTCTTT	CASSLARGNTEAFF
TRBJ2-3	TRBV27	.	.	TGTGCCAGCAGTTTACTAGCGTCAGATACGCAGTATTTT	CASSLLASDTQYF
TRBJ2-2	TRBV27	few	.	TGTGCCAGCAGTTTCTTTGTCACCGGGGAGCTGTTTTTT	CASSFFVTGELFF
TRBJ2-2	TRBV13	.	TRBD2	TGTGCCAGCAGCCCCATCCCTAGCGGGGGCGAGCTGTTTTTT	CASSPIPSGGELFF
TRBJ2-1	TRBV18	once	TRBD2	TGTGCCAGCTCACCACCGGGACTAGCGGAGTTCAATGAGCAGTTCTTC	CASSPPGLAEFNEQFF
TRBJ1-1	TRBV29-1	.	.	TGCAGCGTTGTGAACAGGATGAACACTGAAGCTTTCTTT	CSVVNRMNTEAFF
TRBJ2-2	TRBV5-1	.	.	TGCGCCAGCAGCCCGTGGGACACTAACACCGGGGAGCTGTTTTTT	CASSPWDTNTGELFF
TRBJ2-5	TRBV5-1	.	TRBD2	TGCGCCAGCAGGCCTTTCAGCGGGAGGGGGGAGACCCAGTACTTC	CASRPFSGRGETQYF
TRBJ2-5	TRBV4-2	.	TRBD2	TGTGCCAGCAGCCAACTAATAGGGCGGGAGGGCCGAGAGACCCAGTACTTC	CASSQLIGREGRETQYF
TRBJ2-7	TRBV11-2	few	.	TGTGCCAGCAGCTTAGTCAGGACTGAATACGAGCAGTACTTC	CASSLVRTEYEQYF
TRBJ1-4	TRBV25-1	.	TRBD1	TGTGCCAGCAGTGAAATAGTACAGGGGGCGGGTGAAAAACTGTTTTTT	CASSEIVQGAGEKLFF
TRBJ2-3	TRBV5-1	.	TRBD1	TGCGCCAGCAGCTTGGCCTCCGGGACAGGGGGTACAGATACGCAGTATTTT	CASSLASGTGGTDTQYF
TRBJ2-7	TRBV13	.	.	TGTGCCAGCACCCCGGACAGCAACTCCTACGAGCAGTACTTC	CASTPDSNSYEQYF
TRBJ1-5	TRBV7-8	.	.	TGTGCCAGCAGCTTATACGCCGGGACACTTAATCAGCCCCAGCATTTT	CASSLYAGTLNQPQHF
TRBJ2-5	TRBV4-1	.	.	TGCGCCAGCAGCCAAGATTCGCACAAGCGAGAGACCCAGTACTTC	CASSQDSHKRETQYF
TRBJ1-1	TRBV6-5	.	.	TGTGCCAGCAGTTACTTAAAACCGGGGACTGAAGCTTTCTTT	CASSYLKPGTEAFF
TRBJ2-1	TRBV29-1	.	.	TGCAGCGTAGACAGGCTCCTCTCCTACAATGAGCAGTTCTTC	CSVDRLLSYNEQFF
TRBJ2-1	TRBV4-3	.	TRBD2	TGCGCCAGCAGCCAAGAATGGGGGGGACTAGCGGGAGGAGGCTACAATGAGCAGTTCTTC	CASSQEWGGLAGGGYNEQFF
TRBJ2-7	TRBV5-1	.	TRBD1	TGCGCCATTTTCACCCCCAGTGGGACAGGGGCCTACGAGCAGTACTTC	CAIFTPSGTGAYEQYF
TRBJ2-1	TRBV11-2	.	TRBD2	TGTGCCAGCAGCTTACCAGCGGGGGACAATGAGCAGTTCTTC	CASSLPAGDNEQFF
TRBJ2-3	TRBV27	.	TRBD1	TGTGCCAGCGGAGACAGGGGGCTAGGCACAGATACGCAGTATTTT	CASGDRGLGTDTQYF
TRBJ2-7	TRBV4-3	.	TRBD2	TGCGCCAGCAGCCAAGATCGCGGACTAGCGGGAGAGGGTTTGTACTTC	CASSQDRGLAGEGLYF
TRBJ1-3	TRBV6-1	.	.	TGTGCCAGCAGTGAAGTTCCGGGGAGAGTCGGAAACACCATATATTTT	CASSEVPGRVGNTIYF
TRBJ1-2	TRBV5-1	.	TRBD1	TGCGCCAGCAGCTTGGATCAGGGGGGAGATGGCTACACCTTC	CASSLDQGGDGYTF
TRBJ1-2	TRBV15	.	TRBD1	TGTGCCACCAGCAGGCCAGACAGGGGTAACTATGGCTACACCTTC	CATSRPDRGNYGYTF
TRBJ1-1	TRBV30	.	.	TGTGCCTGGACGGGGTGGGGGCGGGACACTGAAGCTTTCTTT	CAWTGWGRDTEAFF
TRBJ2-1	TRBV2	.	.	TGTGCCAGCAGCAAGACTCTAGAGTACTACAATGAGCAGTTCTTC	CASSKTLEYYNEQFF
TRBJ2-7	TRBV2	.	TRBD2	TGTGCCAGCAGTGATCCGCGGGAGAAAGGGTACGAGCAGTACTTC	CASSDPREKGYEQYF
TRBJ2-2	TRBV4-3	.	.	TGCGCCAGCAGCCCGAGGGAGCGACAAGTCCTCGGGGAGCTGTTTTTT	CASSPRERQVLGELFF
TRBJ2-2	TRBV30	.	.	TGTGCCTGGAGTCTCCCGGACAGCTTGTTTGAGACCGGGGAGCTGTTTTTT	CAWSLPDSLFETGELFF
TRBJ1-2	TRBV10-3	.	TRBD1	TGTGCCATCAGTGAGTCAAGGGACAGCTATGGCTACACCTTC	CAISESRDSYGYTF
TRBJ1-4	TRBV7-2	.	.	TGTGCCAGCAGCCCCCTTACAGGTGGGGCGACTAATGAAAAACTGTTTTTT	CASSPLTGGATNEKLFF
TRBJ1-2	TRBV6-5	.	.	TGTGCCAGCAGAAACTACAGGGAGGGGGGCTACACCTTC	CASRNYREGGYTF
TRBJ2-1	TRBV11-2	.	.	TGTGCCAGCAGCTCTTGGGGGACTCCGAGCTCCTACAATGAGCAGTTCTTC	CASSSWGTPSSYNEQFF
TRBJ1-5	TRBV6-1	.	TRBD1	TGTGCCAGCCGGGACAGGGGTAACCAGCCCCAGCATTTT	CASRDRGNQPQHF
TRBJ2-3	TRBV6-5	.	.	TGTGCCAGCAGTTACAGGTTAGCGCGGGATACGCAGTATTTT	CASSYRLARDTQYF
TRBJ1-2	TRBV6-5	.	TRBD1	TGTGCCAGCAGTCAAGGGAACAGGGGCCCTGGCTACACCTTC	CASSQGNRGPGYTF
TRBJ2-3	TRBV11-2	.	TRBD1	TGTGCCAGCAGCTCGATAGAGGGGACAGGGGGGGCAGATACGCAGTATTTT	CASSSIEGTGGADTQYF
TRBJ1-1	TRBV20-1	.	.	TGCAGTGCTAGAGAGCTGAGGGAAGCTTTCTTT	CSARELREAFF
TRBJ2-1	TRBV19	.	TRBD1	TGTGCCAGTAGACGCCCGGGACAGGACTACAATGAGCAGTTCTTC	CASRRPGQDYNEQFF
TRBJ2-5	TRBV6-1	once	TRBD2	TGTGCCACCGAGGGACTAGCGGGAGGAGGGGAGACCCAGTACTTC	CATEGLAGGGETQYF
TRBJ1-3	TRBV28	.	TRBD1	TGTGCCAGCACCTCCGGTCAGGGGGCCGGTGGAAACACCATATATTTT	CASTSGQGAGGNTIYF
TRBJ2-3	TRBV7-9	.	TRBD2	TGTGCCAGCAGCTCTAGCTATTCCGGGACTAGGGCAGATACGCAGTATTTT	CASSSSYSGTRADTQYF
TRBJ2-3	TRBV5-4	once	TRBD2	TGTGCCAGCAGCTCTGGACTAGCGGGGGGGACAGATACGCAGTATTTT	CASSSGLAGGTDTQYF
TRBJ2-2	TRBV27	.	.	TGTGCCAGCCAGCGGGCCCTGAGCACCGGGGAGCTGTTTTTT	CASQRALSTGELFF
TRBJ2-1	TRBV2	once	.	TGTGCCAGCAGTGAAGTGGGCAGAAACAATGAGCAGTTCTTC	CASSEVGRNNEQFF
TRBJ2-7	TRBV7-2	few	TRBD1	TGTGCCAGCGCCGCGGGGACAGGGCGAGTCGAGCAGTACTTC	CASAAGTGRVEQYF
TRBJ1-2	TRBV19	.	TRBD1	TGTGCCAGCCATACTCTCGAGGGGGCGTATGGCTACACCTTC	CASHTLEGAYGYTF
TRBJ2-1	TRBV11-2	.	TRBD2	TGTGCCAGCAGCTTGATCGCGGGGGGGGACTACAATGAGCAGTTCTTC	CASSLIAGGDYNEQFF
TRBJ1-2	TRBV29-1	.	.	TGCAGCGTTGGAGGGCAGGGAGGTAGTTACTATGGCTACACCTTC	CSVGGQGGSYYGYTF